This paragraph covers one TCR beta chain sequence. No antigen is known for it. Across several immunoSEQ plates, the genomic DNA of each subset was split evenly. Measured with immunoSEQ multiplex PCR; TCRdb has only the in-frame clones, and not every one. The sample carries roughly 1,800,000 clones, just under 95% recorded once. Naive CD8 cells comprised CD45RO-negative, CCR7-positively selected cells, excluding terminally differentiated effector memory CD45RA+ cells. The CDR3 length is 16 residues. The germline gives CDR1 SQVTM, CDR2 ANQGSEA. The ends lost 3 bases at V and 1 base at J; junction bases unmatched: 5. The data are from a study of shared clonotypes between healthy human individuals. Study context: Researchers assigned three CD4 naive, three CD4 memory, two CD8 naive and one CD8 memory plate to each donor. Study-level points and caveats: Relative to clonotypes present in all four donors, those not shared had lower generation probabilities. Collection of samples was limited to blood; tissue repertoires likely differ.

This clonotype was sampled from a man between 18 and 29 years old in good health. Sequenced material: naive CD8+ T cells sorted from blood. The chain joins TRBV29-1 to TRBJ2-1; 11 bases agree with TRBD2. The CDR3 DNA sequence: TGCAGCGTTGAGGTTAGCGGGAGGGGGTCCTACAATGAGCAGTTCTTC. This encodes CSVEVSGRGSYNEQFF.